This TCR beta chain appears in the sequencing data of a study of blood T cells in healthy people across ages. Study-level points and caveats: TCR beta diversity was tightly associated with the proportion of naive T cells. In older individuals, TCR beta diversity per million T cells was lower, falling roughly linearly with age.

The authors ran a second PCR of about 6 to 11 cycles using a sample-barcoded 5' primer and a J-beta primer mix. Carrying 12 random nucleotides, a template-switch adaptor labeled each individual cDNA molecule. Each CDR3 protein gets one entry after TCRdb re-called the 5' RACE reads with MiXCR. The sample contains about a million distinct CDR3 sequences, roughly 51% of which appear only once. Trimming took 5 bases from V and 2 from J; bases not matched to a gene: 3. Germline V lookup: CDR1 DFQATT, CDR2 SNEGSKA (reference sequence). CDR3 size: 14 residues. Samples had at least 7 million PBMCs isolated from them. Regarding this clonotype: Antigen unknown.

This sequence was found in a woman aged 60-70 years in good health. This chain connects TRBV20-1 to TRBJ2-3; 11 bases line up with TRBD2. Sequences were obtained from blood. CDR3 in amino acids: CSALGLAATDTQYF. The CDR3 nucleotides read TGCAGTGCTTTGGGACTAGCGGCCACAGATACGCAGTATTTT.